This entry describes one T cell receptor beta chain. As yet, its antigen is unknown. This entry comes from a study of response to subunit inactivated influenza vaccine. Per germline, CDR1 LNHDA and CDR2 SQIVND (reference sequence). V lost 5 bases, J lost 4 bases, and 11 bases lay in between. This CDR3 region has 13 residues. Study results and limitations: The authors proposed limited new T cell recruitment per seasonal influenza vaccination.

MiXCR, run by TCRdb on the RT-PCR reads, gives a single entry per CDR3 protein. This table holds 560,000 or so distinct CDR3 sequences, approximately 7.7% found once. The J gene is TRBJ2-5, the V gene TRBV19; D is possibly TRBD2 (5 bases). The receptor was derived from a man in his fifties or sixties who received an inactivated influenza vaccine. The specimen was PBMCs from blood, collected roughly 24 months after vaccination. The CDR3 region is CASSGLKGETQYF. The CDR3 DNA reads as TGTGCCAGTAGTGGACTTAAGGGAGAGACCCAGTACTTC.